Listed here is a single TCR beta chain. CDR3 size: 16 residues. CDR1 MNHEY and CDR2 SMNVEV come from the germline V gene (reference sequence). The V end was cut by 0 bases, the J end by 4 bases, with 15 bases between. These data come from a study of shared clonotypes between healthy human individuals. The wider study: Three men and a couple of women, aged 18 to 49, were donors.

Measured with immunoSEQ multiplex PCR; TCRdb has only the in-frame clones, and not every one. Of about 2.4 million clones in the sample, 90% to 95% are singletons; the top ten hold more than 0.35%. The sequencing sample was made of naive CD4+ T cells from PBMCs. The subset: CD45RA+ positively selected. The TCR comes from a man aged 18 to 35 in good health. Some clones in this sample may be carry-over from other donors' samples. The gene calls are TRBV27 and TRBJ1-2; maybe TRBD1 (5 bases). This CDR3 is CASSLSGSLGLYGYTF. The CDR3 DNA is TGTGCCAGCAGTTTATCCGGGTCTTTGGGGCTCTATGGCTACACCTTC.